Presented here are 31 T cell receptor beta chains from one specimen sequenced in a study of cytotoxic CD8 clonotypes in ibrutinib-treated CLL. The protocol was immunoSEQ multiplex PCR, while the TCRdb copy is restricted to in-frame clones and leaves out a portion. The data show around 140,000 clones, 70% to 85% seen once. The material was PBMCs, obtained after 12 months of ibrutinib treatment. The origin of the receptors is a human donor with chronic lymphocytic leukemia.

The chain joins TRBV5-4 to TRBJ1-1; D gene ambiguous. Trimming took off 2 bases at V and 10 bases at J, with 21 bases between the two ends. The CDR3 runs 15 residues. In germline, CDR1 is SGHNT, CDR2 YYREEE (reference sequence). The chain's CDR3 is CASSLDPLPLNGAFF. CDR3 bases: TGTGCCAGCAGCTTAGATCCCCTCCCCCTGAATGGAGCTTTCTTT.

The chain is built from TRBV9 and TRBJ1-4; 7 positions match TRBD1. The V and J ends lost 4 bases and 2 bases, in that order; junction bases with no gene match: 11. The germline gives CDR1 SGDLS, CDR2 YYNGEE. This CDR3 comprises 17 residues. Written as DNA, the CDR3 is TGTGCCAGCAGCCCTCAATCACAAGGGGGCACTAATGAAAAACTGTTTTTT. As protein: CASSPQSQGGTNEKLFF.

The J gene is TRBJ2-7, the V gene TRBV4-1, with D unclear. This CDR3 region has 16 residues. With 0 bases removed from V and 0 bases from J, the gap between germline ends came to 12 bases. CDR1 is MGHRA, CDR2 YSYEKL, per germline. CDR3 coding DNA: TGCGCCAGCAGCCAAGAAGATCTGGTGAGCTCCTACGAGCAGTACTTC. It is translated as CASSQEDLVSSYEQYF.

This sequence joins TRBV6-1 and TRBJ2-1; TRBD1 or TRBD2 may be the D gene (6 bases each). The V gene lost 0 bases and the J gene lost 1 base, with 13 bases spanning the gap. Germline CDR1 is MNHNS and CDR2 is SASEGT. The CDR3 is 17 amino acids. The CDR3 DNA is TGTGCCAGCAGTGAAGCCCGAGGGGGGCTATCCTACAATGAGCAGTTCTTC. This sequence encodes CASSEARGGLSYNEQFF.

The V gene is TRBV7-8, the J gene TRBJ1-2; D is ambiguous. The CDR3 spans 13 residues. Per germline, CDR1 SGHVS and CDR2 FQNEAQ. V dropped 10 bases and J dropped 3 bases, with 15 bases sitting between them. CDR3 protein: CATQAEGYYGYTF. As DNA, the CDR3 is TGTGCCACCCAGGCCGAAGGATACTATGGCTACACCTTC. The full variable domain, rest sourced from reference TRBV7-8 and TRBJ1-2, is GAGVSQSPRYKVAKRGQDVALRCDPISGHVSLFWYQQALGQGPEFLTYFQNEAQLDKSGLPSDRFFAERPEGSVSTLKIQRTQQEDSAVYLCATQAEGYYGYTFGSGTRLTVV.

The CDR3: CASSLGLGGGVRGYTF. The CDR3 DNA reads as TGTGCCAGCAGCTTAGGGTTGGGAGGGGGCGTGCGAGGCTACACCTTC. V and J are TRBV7-3 and TRBJ1-2, with TRBD1 matching over 7 bases. J was trimmed by 8 bases and V by 2 bases; bases with no gene match: 14. This CDR3 is built from 16 residues. Germline V lookup: CDR1 SGHTA, CDR2 FQGTGA. Full variable domain (remainder filled in from reference TRBV7-3 and TRBJ1-2): GAGVSQTPSNKVTEKGKYVELRCDPISGHTALYWYRQSLGQGPEFLIYFQGTGAADDSGLPNDRFFAVRPEGSVSTLKIQRTERGDSAVYLCASSLGLGGGVRGYTFGSGTRLTVV.

This clone was detected a few times. CDR3 in amino acids: CASSLDNRGGNYGYTF. For the CDR3, the DNA is TGCGCCAGCAGCCTTGATAACAGGGGTGGTAACTATGGCTACACCTTC. The chain couples TRBV5-1 to TRBJ1-2, with 7 bases lining up with TRBD1. Trimming at V came to 4 bases and at J to 1 base, leaving 10 bases not matched to a gene. The CDR3 spans 16 residues. CDR1 SGHRS and CDR2 YFSETQ come from the germline V gene.

The genes are TRBV2 and TRBJ2-7; possible D gene TRBD1, 7 bases. Per germline, CDR1 SNHLY and CDR2 FYNNEI. CDR3 size: 14 residues. The V end was cut by 8 bases, the J end by 0 bases, with 14 bases between. CDR3 in amino acids: CASRGTVLSYEQYF. CDR3 bases: TGTGCCAGCCGGGGGACAGTCCTCTCCTACGAGCAGTACTTC.

This clone has just a few counts. The chain employs TRBV9 and TRBJ2-1; perhaps TRBD2 as D (6 bases). CDR3 length: 16 residues. With 2 bases removed from V and 7 bases from J, the gap between germline ends came to 19 bases. Germline CDR1 and CDR2: SGDLS and YYNGEE. CDR3 DNA: TGTGCCAGCAGCGTCCTAGTAGGGTCCGCGGGAAATGAGCAGTTCTTC. It specifies CASSVLVGSAGNEQFF.

This chain links TRBV23-1 with TRBJ2-7; D not resolved. TRBV23-1 is classed as an ORF, of uncertain function. Trimming took 4 bases from V and 9 from J, leaving 19 bases between them. The CDR3 consists of 14 residues. For the CDR3, the DNA is TGCGCCAGCAGTCCTACCGCGATGCCTCCGTTGCAGTACTTC. This sequence encodes CASSPTAMPPLQYF.

The rearrangement uses TRBV19 and TRBJ1-3; D is unresolved. The germline V and J ends were trimmed by 4 bases and 1 base, with 2 bases remaining between them. The germline CDR1 and CDR2 sequences are LNHDA and SQIVND (reference sequence). This CDR3 region has 12 residues. CDR3 in amino acids: CASSNSGNTIYF. The CDR3 DNA reads as TGTGCCAGTAGTAATTCTGGAAACACCATATATTTT.

The rearrangement joins TRBV5-6 to TRBJ2-3; TRBD1 matches 9 bases. V shed 7 bases and J 6 bases; nucleotides not matched to a gene: 21. CDR1 SGHDT and CDR2 YYEEEE come from the germline V gene. There are 18 residues in the CDR3. This CDR3 is CASSRDRDYAVRFDTQYF. The CDR3 DNA sequence: TGTGCCAGCTCCAGGGACAGGGACTATGCGGTACGTTTTGATACGCAGTATTTT.

The CDR3 DNA reads TGTGCCAGCAGGGAACAGGGAACAGATACGCAGTATTTT. This codes for CASREQGTDTQYF. The V call is TRBV27, the J call TRBJ2-3; D might be TRBD1 (6 bases). CDR3 length equals 13 residues. Germline values: CDR1 MNHEY, CDR2 SMNVEV (reference sequence). V lost 6 bases, J lost 3 bases, and 10 bases lay in between.

This clone has only one observation. The chain employs TRBV29-1 and TRBJ2-7, with 9 bases identical to TRBD1. V dropped 8 bases and J dropped 7; count of bases not matched to a gene: 9. The CDR3 has 12 residues. CDR1 is SQVTM, CDR2 ANQGSEA, per germline. The CDR3 sequence is CSTGQGPGEQYF. The CDR3 region has the DNA TGCAGCACCGGACAGGGGCCGGGGGAGCAGTACTTC.

The V call is TRBV28, the J call TRBJ1-5, with a tentative D call TRBD1 (6 bases). The germline V and J ends were trimmed by 3 bases and 4 bases, with 16 bases remaining between them. The CDR3 runs 16 residues. Per the germline V gene, CDR1 is MDHEN and CDR2 is SYDVKM. The CDR3 DNA sequence: TGTGCCAGCAGTTTTGCGGCAGGGGTTAAAAATCAGCCCCAGCATTTT. Translated: CASSFAAGVKNQPQHF.

The chain has TRBV27 and TRBJ2-2; the D gene is possibly TRBD1 (6 bases). Germline V lookup: CDR1 MNHEY, CDR2 SMNVEV (reference sequence). V was clipped by 4 bases and J by 5 bases, with 14 bases between them. CDR3 length: 15 amino acids. In nucleotides, the CDR3 is TGTGCCAGCAGTTCAGGACAGAGGGGGACCGGGGAGCTGTTTTTT. Translation gives CASSSGQRGTGELFF.

The chain recombines TRBV30 with TRBJ1-3; D unclear. This CDR3 is 13 amino acids long. The germline V gene has CDR1 GTSNPN and CDR2 SVGIG (reference sequence). Trimming stripped 0 bases from V and 4 bases from J, with 7 bases between. CDR3 DNA: TGTGCCTGGAGTGTTAACAGAGGAAACACCATATATTTT. Its translation is CAWSVNRGNTIYF.

The chain joins TRBV7-6 to TRBJ2-7; D ambiguous. The CDR3 is made up of 15 amino acids. Trimming cost V 1 base and J 0 bases, with 10 bases left between them. Germline loops: CDR1 SGHVS, CDR2 FNYEAQ. CDR3 amino acids: CASSLGSSRSYEQYF. Written as DNA, the CDR3 is TGTGCCAGCAGCTTAGGGTCGAGTCGCTCCTACGAGCAGTACTTC.

This clone was found a few times. This sequence joins TRBV27 and TRBJ2-2; 11 bases agree with TRBD1. Germline CDR1 MNHEY, CDR2 SMNVEV (reference sequence). V dropped 0 bases and J dropped 4; count of bases not matched to a gene: 1. This CDR3 has 16 amino acids. The CDR3 sequence is CASSLSGTGGTGELFF. CDR3 bases: TGTGCCAGCAGTTTATCCGGGACAGGGGGCACCGGGGAGCTGTTTTTT.

The chain carries TRBV6-5 and TRBJ1-2; D might be TRBD1 (5 bases). The CDR3 spans 14 residues. V was shortened by 5 bases and J by 2 bases, with 12 bases between the two germline ends. The germline V gene encodes CDR1 MNHEY and CDR2 SVGAGI. The CDR3, as DNA: TGTGCCAGCAGTGGACTTACAGGAAACTATGGCTACACCTTC. Amino acids: CASSGLTGNYGYTF.

V is TRBV5-5 and J is TRBJ2-3, with a weak D call TRBD2 (6 bases). The CDR3 has 13 amino acids. Germline V gene sequence: CDR1 SGHKS, CDR2 YYEKEE (reference sequence). The V end lost 2 bases, the J end lost 12 bases, and 16 bases lay between the germline ends. The CDR3 is CASSLDGTPNQYF. In DNA, the CDR3 is TGTGCCAGCAGCTTAGACGGGACTCCTAATCAGTATTTT.

V usage is TRBV2 and J usage is TRBJ1-2; the D is unclear. The CDR3 is 16 residues long. Trimming shortened V by 7 bases and J by 4 bases, and 22 bases separated the two germline ends. Germline V gene sequence: CDR1 SNHLY, CDR2 FYNNEI. The CDR3 DNA reads TGTGCCAGCATCTCAACCCAGAGTGGGGAAACCTATGGCTACACCTTC. Translating it yields CASISTQSGETYGYTF.

The chain joins TRBV28 to TRBJ1-1; no clear D gene. V lost 6 bases, J lost 3 bases, and 14 bases lay in between. Germline V CDR1 and CDR2: MDHEN, SYDVKM. The CDR3 has 14 amino acids. CDR3 region: CASREMPSYTEAFF. CDR3 coding DNA: TGTGCCAGCAGAGAAATGCCCTCTTACACTGAAGCTTTCTTT.

The genes are TRBV15 and TRBJ2-1; perhaps TRBD1 as D (5 bases). The ends were cut back, 4 bases at V and 10 bases at J, with 8 bases in the middle. This CDR3 has 11 amino acids. Germline CDR1 reads LNHNV; CDR2 reads YYDKDF (reference sequence). CDR3 sequence reads: CATSMQGEQFF. The CDR3 nucleotides read TGTGCCACCAGCATGCAGGGCGAGCAGTTCTTC.

This clone was detected only once. This chain links TRBV11-2 with TRBJ2-3, with 7 bases that match TRBD1. The CDR3 is made up of 17 amino acids. Germline V gene lookup returns CDR1 SGHAT and CDR2 FQNNGV. J gave up 1 base and V 6 bases, and 13 bases lay outside the gene matches. The CDR3 sequence: CASSRTYTGVGTDTQYF. CDR3 coding DNA: TGTGCCAGCAGTAGGACCTATACAGGGGTTGGCACAGATACGCAGTATTTT.

The sample holds a few counts of this clone. The chain couples TRBV11-2 to TRBJ2-2; TRBD1 or TRBD2 may be the D gene (5 bases each). Germline-derived CDR1 and CDR2 are SGHAT and FQNNGV. The CDR3 runs to 16 residues. V lost 5 bases, J lost 6 bases, and 19 bases lay in between. CDR3 sequence: CASSKAFLGEPGELFF. The CDR3 DNA sequence: TGTGCCAGCAGCAAGGCGTTTTTGGGGGAGCCCGGGGAGCTGTTTTTT. Supplemented by reference TRBV11-2 and TRBJ2-2, the full variable domain reads EAGVAQSPRYKIIEKRQSVAFWCNPISGHATLYWYQQILGQGPKLLIQFQNNGVVDDSQLPKDRFSAERLKGVDSTLKIQPAKLEDSAVYLCASSKAFLGEPGELFFGEGSRLTVL.

The chain recombines TRBV28 with TRBJ1-2; 7 nucleotides agree with TRBD1. This CDR3 spans 14 amino acids. V gave up 6 bases and J gave up 5 bases; unmatched junction bases: 9. Per germline, CDR1 MDHEN and CDR2 SYDVKM. CDR3 loop: CASSPRQGWYGYTF. In nucleotides, the CDR3 is TGTGCCAGCAGCCCCCGACAGGGTTGGTATGGCTACACCTTC.

The chain joins TRBV11-2 to TRBJ1-6; D possibly corresponds to TRBD1 (5 bases). CDR1 SGHAT and CDR2 FQNNGV come from the germline V gene. V was trimmed by 6 bases and J by 8 bases, leaving 17 bases between them. This CDR3 contains 15 residues. CDR3 region: CASRAQAVVYSPLHF. Written as DNA, the CDR3 is TGTGCCAGCAGAGCACAGGCGGTTGTTTATTCACCCCTCCACTTT.

This chain joins TRBV29-1 and TRBJ1-4; D may be TRBD1 (5 bases). Trimming pared 6 bases from V and 1 base from J, leaving 15 bases between. The CDR3 covers 15 residues. CDR1 is SQVTM, CDR2 ANQGSEA, per germline. The CDR3 region has the DNA TGCAGCGTGGCCCGGGGGGATGTAACTAATGAAAAACTGTTTTTT. It specifies CSVARGDVTNEKLFF.

CDR3 coding DNA: TGTGCCAGCATCGACAGGGAAGATATGTACGAGCAGTACTTC. Amino acids: CASIDREDMYEQYF. The chain uses TRBV28 and TRBJ2-7; 7 nucleotides line up with TRBD1. J lost 4 bases, V lost 7 bases, and 10 bases had no gene match. This CDR3 contains 14 residues. Germline V gene data show CDR1 as MDHEN and CDR2 as SYDVKM.

This CDR3 reads CASSLALGRAHDTQYF. The CDR3 nucleotides are TGTGCCAGCAGCTTAGCGCTAGGCAGAGCACATGATACGCAGTATTTT. The chain recombines TRBV7-9 with TRBJ2-3; D is uncertain. Trimming removed 0 bases from V and 6 bases from J, with 16 bases in between. In germline, CDR1 is SEHNR, CDR2 FQNEAQ (reference sequence). This CDR3 region has 16 residues. Based on the CDR3 plus reference TRBV7-9 and TRBJ2-3, the full variable domain is DTGVSQNPRHKITKRGQNVTFRCDPISEHNRLYWYRQTLGQGPEFLTYFQNEAQLEKSRLLSDRFSAERPKGSFSTLEIQRTEQGDSAMYLCASSLALGRAHDTQYFGPGTRLTVL.